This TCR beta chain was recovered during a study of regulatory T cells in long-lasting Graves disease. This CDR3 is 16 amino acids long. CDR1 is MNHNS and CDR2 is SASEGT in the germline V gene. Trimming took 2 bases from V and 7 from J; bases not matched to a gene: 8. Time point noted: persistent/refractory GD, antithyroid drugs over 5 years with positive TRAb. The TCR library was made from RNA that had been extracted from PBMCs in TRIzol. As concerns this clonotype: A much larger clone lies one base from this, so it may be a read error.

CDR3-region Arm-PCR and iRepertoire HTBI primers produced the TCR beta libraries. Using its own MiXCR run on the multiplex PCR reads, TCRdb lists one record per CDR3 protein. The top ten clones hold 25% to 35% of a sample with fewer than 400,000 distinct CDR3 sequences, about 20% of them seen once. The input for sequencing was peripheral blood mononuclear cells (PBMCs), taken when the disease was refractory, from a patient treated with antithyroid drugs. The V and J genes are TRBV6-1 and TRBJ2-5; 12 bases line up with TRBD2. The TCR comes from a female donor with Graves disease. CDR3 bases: TGTGCCAGCAGTGAAATCCTAGCGGGAGGGAGAGTGACCCAGTACTTC. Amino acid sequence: CASSEILAGGRVTQYF.